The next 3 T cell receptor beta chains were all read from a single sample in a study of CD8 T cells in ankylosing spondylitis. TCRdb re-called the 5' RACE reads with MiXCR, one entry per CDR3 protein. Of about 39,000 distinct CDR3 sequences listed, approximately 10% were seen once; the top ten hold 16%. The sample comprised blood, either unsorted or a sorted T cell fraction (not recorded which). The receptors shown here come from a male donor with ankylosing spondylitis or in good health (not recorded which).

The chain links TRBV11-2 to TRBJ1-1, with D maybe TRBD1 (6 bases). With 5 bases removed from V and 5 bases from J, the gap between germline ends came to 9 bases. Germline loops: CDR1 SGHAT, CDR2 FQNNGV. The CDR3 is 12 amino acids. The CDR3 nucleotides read TGTGCCAGCAGCATCGGACAGACTGAAGCTTTCTTT. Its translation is CASSIGQTEAFF.

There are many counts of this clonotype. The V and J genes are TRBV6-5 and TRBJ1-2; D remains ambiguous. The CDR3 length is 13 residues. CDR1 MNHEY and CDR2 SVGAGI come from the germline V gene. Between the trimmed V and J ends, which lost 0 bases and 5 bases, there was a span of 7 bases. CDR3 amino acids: CASSYSTGYGYTF. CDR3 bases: TGTGCCAGCAGTTACTCAACGGGGTATGGCTACACCTTC.

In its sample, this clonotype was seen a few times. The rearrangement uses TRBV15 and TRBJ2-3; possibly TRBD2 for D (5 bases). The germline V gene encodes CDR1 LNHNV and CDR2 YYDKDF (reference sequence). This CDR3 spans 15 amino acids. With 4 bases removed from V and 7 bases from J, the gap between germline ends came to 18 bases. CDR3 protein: CATSTESPSLYTQYF. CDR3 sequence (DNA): TGTGCCACCAGCACAGAGAGCCCTAGCCTCTATACGCAGTATTTT.